These 27 T cell receptor beta chains were sequenced from one sample in a study of early T cells in non-severe SARS-CoV-2 infection. TCRdb re-called the 5' RACE reads through MiXCR, storing one row per CDR3 protein. The sample lists 30,000 or so distinct CDR3 sequences; over 6.5% were seen once. Sequencing was carried out using whole blood. The receptor set was obtained from an adult who was a healthcare worker with PCR-confirmed SARS-CoV-2 infection or an uninfected control (not recorded which).

This clonotype appeared a few times. The chain couples TRBV29-1 to TRBJ1-1, with D perhaps matching TRBD1 (6 bases). CDR1 is SQVTM, CDR2 ANQGSEA, per germline. Trimming stripped 4 bases from V and 1 base from J, with 10 bases between. The CDR3 is made up of 13 amino acids. This chain's CDR3 is CSVAGQENTEAFF. The CDR3 nucleotides are TGCAGCGTTGCGGGACAAGAGAACACTGAAGCTTTCTTT.

The V and J genes are TRBV24-1 and TRBJ2-3; the D gene is possibly TRBD1 (5 bases). CDR3 length equals 17 residues. Germline values: CDR1 KGHDR, CDR2 SFDVKD. The V end was cut by 4 bases, the J end by 1 base, with 17 bases between. The CDR3 loop is CATSDPTTDWGTDTQYF. The CDR3 bases are TGTGCCACCAGTGACCCCACGACAGATTGGGGCACAGATACGCAGTATTTT.

As for this clonotype: At one end, the junction sequence differs from germline, possibly due to a read error. V usage is TRBV5-4 and J usage is TRBJ2-5; no clear D. CDR3 size: 15 residues. CDR1 is SGHNT and CDR2 is YYREEE in the germline V gene (reference sequence). The CDR3 is CGSTEKGSLQETQYF. In DNA form, the CDR3 reads TGTGGCAGCACCGAGAAGGGATCCCTCCAAGAGACCCAGTACTTC.

The V call is TRBV29-1, the J call TRBJ2-3; no definite D call. Trimming removed 1 base from V and 1 base from J, with 3 bases in between. The germline V gene encodes CDR1 SQVTM and CDR2 ANQGSEA. The CDR3 is made up of 12 amino acids. CDR3 nucleotides: TGCAGCGTTGAAGTAGGCACAGATACGCAGTATTTT. Its protein product is CSVEVGTDTQYF.

This clonotype was seen many times. The chain couples TRBV20-1 to TRBJ2-5; D not resolved. Germline assignment: CDR1 DFQATT and CDR2 SNEGSKA (reference sequence). Trimming shortened V by 6 bases and J by 3 bases, and 17 bases separated the two germline ends. CDR3 length: 14 amino acids. CDR3 coding DNA: TGCAGTGCCCGAACCCCGACATATAAAGAGACCCAGTACTTC. It specifies CSARTPTYKETQYF.

This clonotype was seen repeatedly, ten times or more. The J gene is TRBJ2-3, the V gene TRBV7-2; possibly TRBD1 for D (5 bases). Germline V gene lookup returns CDR1 SGHTA and CDR2 FQGNSA. V was pared by 2 bases and J by 3 bases, with 18 bases between. The CDR3 extends over 17 amino acids. In DNA form, the CDR3 reads TGTGCCAGCAGCTTAAATTCTGGGGCAGGGCGGACAGATACGCAGTATTTT. Residues: CASSLNSGAGRTDTQYF.

The sample holds a few counts of this clonotype. This chain connects TRBV7-3 to TRBJ2-3; maybe TRBD1 (5 bases). Germline V gene lookup returns CDR1 SGHTA and CDR2 FQGTGA. The CDR3 loop spans 14 amino acids. Trimming left V 5 bases short and J 2 bases short, with 11 bases between. The CDR3 coding sequence is TGTGCCAGCAGCCAGGTGGACAACACAGATACGCAGTATTTT. Residues: CASSQVDNTDTQYF.

The V gene is TRBV7-3, the J gene TRBJ2-5, with D maybe TRBD2 (5 bases). V shed 2 bases and J shed 5 bases, with 9 bases lying between them. This CDR3 is built from 13 residues. Germline V gives CDR1 SGHTA, CDR2 FQGTGA. The CDR3: CASSLGPGETQYF. CDR3 coding DNA: TGTGCCAGCAGCTTAGGCCCGGGGGAGACCCAGTACTTC.

This clonotype has just a few counts. CDR3 sequence (DNA): TGTGCCAGCAGAGAACAGGGGGCGGCTAATGAAAAACTGTTTTTT. Amino acid sequence: CASREQGAANEKLFF. V is TRBV6-6 and J is TRBJ1-4, with 9 bases matching TRBD1. Looked up from germline, CDR1 is MNHNY and CDR2 is SVGAGI (reference sequence). The CDR3 extends over 15 amino acids. V was clipped by 6 bases and J by 3 bases; unmatched bases: 5.

The sample holds a few counts of this clonotype. The V gene is TRBV5-1, the J gene TRBJ2-1; 7 bases agree with TRBD1. The CDR3 sequence is 15 residues long. The junction had 2 bases not matched to a gene; V was cut back by 2 bases and J by 0 bases. In germline, CDR1 is SGHRS, CDR2 YFSETQ. Written as DNA, the CDR3 is TGCGCCAGCAGCTTACAGGGGTCCTCCTACAATGAGCAGTTCTTC. This encodes CASSLQGSSYNEQFF.

This clonotype was seen repeatedly, ten times or more. This chain connects TRBV15 to TRBJ1-3; D not certain. Germline V CDR1 and CDR2: LNHNV, YYDKDF (reference sequence). Trimming stripped 1 base from V and 4 bases from J, with 8 bases between. This CDR3 spans 14 amino acids. The CDR3 spells CATSRASGGNTIYF. For the CDR3, the DNA is TGTGCCACCAGCAGAGCGTCTGGCGGAAACACCATATATTTT.

There are many counts of this clonotype. The rearrangement joins TRBV10-3 to TRBJ2-3, with 11 bases identical to TRBD1. CDR1 is ENHRY, CDR2 SYGVKD, per germline. Germline trimming cut 6 bases from V and 1 base from J; bases unmatched to any gene: 3. The CDR3 is 15 residues long. CDR3 protein: CAISEDRGRTDTQYF. The CDR3 coding sequence is TGTGCCATCAGCGAGGACAGGGGGCGCACAGATACGCAGTATTTT.

The chain recombines TRBV11-2 with TRBJ2-7; D assignment may be TRBD1 or TRBD2 (6 bases each). V was shortened by 5 bases and J by 2 bases, with 13 bases between the two germline ends. The CDR3 length is 14 residues. Germline lookup yields CDR1 SGHAT and CDR2 FQNNGV. In nucleotides, the CDR3 is TGTGCCAGCAGCCGGGGGCAGGGCACCTACGAGCAGTACTTC. Translating it yields CASSRGQGTYEQYF.

This clonotype has a count of ten or more. The chain is built from TRBV11-2 and TRBJ2-7; D possibly uses TRBD1 or TRBD2 (5 bases each). Between the trimmed V and J ends, which lost 7 bases and 6 bases, there was a span of 16 bases. CDR1 and CDR2 (germline): SGHAT, FQNNGV. This CDR3 has 13 residues. The chain's CDR3 is CASILRTGGEQYF. The CDR3 DNA is TGTGCCAGCATCCTACGTACAGGAGGCGAGCAGTACTTC.

This clonotype was detected ten times or more. The chain joins TRBV7-2 to TRBJ2-4; 10 bases match TRBD2. CDR3 length equals 17 residues. The trim removed 4 bases at V and 0 bases at J, leaving 6 bases unmatched. Germline V gene lookup returns CDR1 SGHTA and CDR2 FQGNSA. The CDR3 here is CASSSGLAELAKNIQYF. The CDR3 DNA follows: TGTGCCAGCAGCTCAGGACTAGCGGAACTAGCCAAAAACATTCAGTACTTC.

There are many counts of this clonotype. This chain links TRBV29-1 with TRBJ2-7, with D hard to call. Deletions cut 6 bases from V and 4 bases from J, with 10 bases between. Per germline, CDR1 SQVTM and CDR2 ANQGSEA. The CDR3 has 11 amino acids. The CDR3 bases are TGCAGCGTCCGGCAGGTATACGAGCAGTACTTC. As protein: CSVRQVYEQYF.

This clonotype was detected many times. The chain recombines TRBV5-1 with TRBJ2-1; the D call may be TRBD1 or TRBD2 (5 bases each). V was trimmed by 5 bases and J by 2 bases, leaving 17 bases between them. The CDR3 totals 16 residues. CDR1 SGHRS and CDR2 YFSETQ come from the germline V gene. CDR3 nucleotide sequence: TGCGCCAGCAGTTTAGAGGGGCTAGCAGCCTACAATGAGCAGTTCTTC. This encodes CASSLEGLAAYNEQFF.

A word on this clonotype: It may be a read error: a sequence one base away is much more abundant. The chain joins TRBV19 to TRBJ2-6, with D maybe TRBD2 (5 bases). Germline CDR1 reads LNHDA; CDR2 reads SQIVND (reference sequence). V was pared by 3 bases and J by 8 bases, with 11 bases between. The CDR3 is 14 amino acids. The CDR3 reads CASSITPGTNVLTF. CDR3 DNA: TGTGCCAGTAGTATTACCCCGGGGACCAACGTCCTGACTTTC.

The V gene is TRBV20-1, the J gene TRBJ2-7, with no clear D. The V gene's germline CDR1 is DFQATT and CDR2 SNEGSKA (reference sequence). This CDR3 has 13 residues. The V end was cut by 5 bases, the J end by 3 bases, with 14 bases between. The CDR3 nucleotides read TGCAGTGCTTACCCGGATTCTGACTACGAGCAGTACTTC. Its protein is CSAYPDSDYEQYF.

In this sample, this clonotype turned up many times. The rearrangement joins TRBV20-1 to TRBJ2-1, with TRBD2 matching 8 bases. This CDR3 has 14 amino acids. The J segment lost 0 bases and the V segment lost 4 bases, leaving 2 bases of the junction unmatched. Germline V lookup: CDR1 DFQATT, CDR2 SNEGSKA (reference sequence). The CDR3 nucleotides are TGCAGTGCTACGAGCGGGGGCTCCTACAATGAGCAGTTCTTC. It translates to CSATSGGSYNEQFF.

The J gene is TRBJ2-3, the V gene TRBV20-1; D not certain. The CDR3 contains 14 residues. The germline gives CDR1 DFQATT, CDR2 SNEGSKA (reference sequence). V dropped 5 bases and J dropped 6 bases, with 18 bases sitting between them. The chain's CDR3 is CSALTRGAGDTQYF. CDR3 nucleotide sequence: TGCAGTGCTCTCACCCGAGGAGCTGGCGATACGCAGTATTTT.

This sequence joins TRBV18 and TRBJ1-1; D is possibly TRBD1 (5 bases). CDR1 and CDR2 (germline): KGHSH, LQKENI. The CDR3 runs 14 residues. The ends were cut back, 1 base at V and 2 bases at J, with 8 bases in the middle. CDR3 DNA: TGTGCCAGCTCACCACAGACAGTAAACACTGAAGCTTTCTTT. Translation: CASSPQTVNTEAFF.

The chain links TRBV20-1 to TRBJ2-7, with no clear D. Trimming took 6 bases from V and 2 from J, leaving 11 bases between them. The CDR3 has 12 residues. Germline CDR1 is DFQATT and CDR2 is SNEGSKA (reference sequence). As DNA, the CDR3 is TGCAGTGCACCTGACTCGACCTACGAGCAGTACTTC. Translating it yields CSAPDSTYEQYF.

This clonotype was seen many times. V is TRBV7-9 and J is TRBJ2-2; the D gene is possibly TRBD2 (5 bases). The germline V and J ends were trimmed by 5 bases and 6 bases, with 10 bases remaining between them. CDR3 length: 13 amino acids. The germline gives CDR1 SEHNR, CDR2 FQNEAQ (reference sequence). In DNA, the CDR3 is TGTGCCAGCAGCCCGCTGGAGGCCGGGGAGCTGTTTTTT. Its protein is CASSPLEAGELFF.

V and J are TRBV20-1 and TRBJ2-5; TRBD1 might be the D (6 bases). This CDR3 has 15 residues. Trimming removed 6 bases from V and 5 bases from J, with 22 bases in between. Germline V gene data show CDR1 as DFQATT and CDR2 as SNEGSKA (reference sequence). The CDR3, as DNA: TGCAGTGCCACCCCAGGGGTCGGAGAGGCGGAGACCCAGTACTTC. This translates into CSATPGVGEAETQYF.

This rearrangement joins TRBV6-6 to TRBJ2-7, with 8 bases lining up with TRBD1. This CDR3 contains 17 residues. CDR1 MNHNY and CDR2 SVGAGI come from the germline V gene (reference sequence). The V gene end was trimmed by 0 bases and the J gene end by 6 bases; junction bases not matched to a gene: 13. The CDR3 nucleotides are TGTGCCAGCAGTTACTCGATGGCCGGACAGGGCTCCAGCGAGCAGTACTTC. It is translated as CASSYSMAGQGSSEQYF.

This clonotype turned up a few times. The chain employs TRBV29-1 and TRBJ1-4; D unclear. The V and J ends lost 6 bases and 0 bases respectively, with 11 bases between them. The length of the CDR3 is 14 residues. In germline, CDR1 is SQVTM, CDR2 ANQGSEA. The CDR3 protein is CSVVQSTTNEKLFF. CDR3 nucleotides: TGCAGCGTCGTCCAGTCAACAACTAATGAAAAACTGTTTTTT.